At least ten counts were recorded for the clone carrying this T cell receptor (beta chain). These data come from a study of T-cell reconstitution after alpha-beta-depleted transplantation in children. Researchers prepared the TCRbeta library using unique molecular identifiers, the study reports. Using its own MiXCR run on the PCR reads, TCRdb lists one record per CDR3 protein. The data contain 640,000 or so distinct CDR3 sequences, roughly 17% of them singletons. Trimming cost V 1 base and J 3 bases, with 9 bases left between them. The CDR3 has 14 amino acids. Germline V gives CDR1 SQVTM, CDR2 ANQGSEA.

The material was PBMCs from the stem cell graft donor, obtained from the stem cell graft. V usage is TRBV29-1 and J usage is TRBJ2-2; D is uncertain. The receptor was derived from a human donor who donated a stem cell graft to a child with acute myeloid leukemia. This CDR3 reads CSVEGVADTGELFF. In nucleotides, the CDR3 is TGCAGCGTTGAAGGGGTAGCAGACACCGGGGAGCTGTTTTTT.